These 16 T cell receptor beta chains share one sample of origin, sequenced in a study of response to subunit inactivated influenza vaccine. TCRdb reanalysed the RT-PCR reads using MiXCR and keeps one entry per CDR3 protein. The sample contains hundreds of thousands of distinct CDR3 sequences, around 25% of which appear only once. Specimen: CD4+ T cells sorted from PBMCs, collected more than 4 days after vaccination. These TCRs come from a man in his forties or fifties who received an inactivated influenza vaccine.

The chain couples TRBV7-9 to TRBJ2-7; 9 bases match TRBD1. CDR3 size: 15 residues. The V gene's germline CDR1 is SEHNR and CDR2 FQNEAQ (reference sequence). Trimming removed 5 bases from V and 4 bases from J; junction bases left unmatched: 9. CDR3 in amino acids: CASSRLGQGRYEQYF. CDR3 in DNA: TGTGCCAGCAGCCGCTTGGGACAGGGAAGGTACGAGCAGTACTTC.

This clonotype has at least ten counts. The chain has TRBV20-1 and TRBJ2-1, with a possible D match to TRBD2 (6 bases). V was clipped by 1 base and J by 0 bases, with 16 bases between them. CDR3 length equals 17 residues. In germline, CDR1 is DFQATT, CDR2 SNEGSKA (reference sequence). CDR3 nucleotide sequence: TGCAGTGCTAGAGCGGGAGCGAGCTTTAGCTCCTACAATGAGCAGTTCTTC. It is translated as CSARAGASFSSYNEQFF.

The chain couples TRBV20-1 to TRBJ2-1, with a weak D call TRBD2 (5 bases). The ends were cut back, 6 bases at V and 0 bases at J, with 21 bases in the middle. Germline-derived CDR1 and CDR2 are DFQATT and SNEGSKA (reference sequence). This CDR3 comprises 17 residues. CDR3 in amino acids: CSAKRRNPLSSYNEQFF. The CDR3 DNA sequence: TGCAGTGCCAAGCGGCGGAACCCATTAAGCTCCTACAATGAGCAGTTCTTC.

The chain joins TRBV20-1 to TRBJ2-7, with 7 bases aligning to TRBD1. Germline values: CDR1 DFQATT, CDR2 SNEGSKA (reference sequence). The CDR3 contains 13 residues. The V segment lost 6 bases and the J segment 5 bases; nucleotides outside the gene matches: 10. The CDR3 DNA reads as TGCAGTGCAAAACCGGGACAGAGTAACGAGCAGTACTTC. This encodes CSAKPGQSNEQYF.

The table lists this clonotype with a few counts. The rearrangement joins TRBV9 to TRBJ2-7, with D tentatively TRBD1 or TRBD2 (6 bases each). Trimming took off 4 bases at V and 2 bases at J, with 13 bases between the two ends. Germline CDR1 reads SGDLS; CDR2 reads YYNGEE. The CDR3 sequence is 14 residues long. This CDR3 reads CASSPIGGPYEQYF. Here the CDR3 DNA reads TGTGCCAGCAGCCCCATCGGGGGCCCCTACGAGCAGTACTTC.

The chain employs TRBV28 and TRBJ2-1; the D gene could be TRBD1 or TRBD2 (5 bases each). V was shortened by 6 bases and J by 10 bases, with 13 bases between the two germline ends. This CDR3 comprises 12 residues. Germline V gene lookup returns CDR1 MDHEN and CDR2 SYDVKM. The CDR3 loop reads CASSLLRGEQFF. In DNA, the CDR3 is TGTGCCAGCAGCCTCCTTCGGGGCGAGCAGTTCTTC. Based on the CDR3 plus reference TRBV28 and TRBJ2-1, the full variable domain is DVKVTQSSRYLVKRTGEKVFLECVQDMDHENMFWYRQDPGLGLRLIYFSYDVKMKEKGDIPEGYSVSREKKERFSLILESASTNQTSMYLCASSLLRGEQFFGPGTRLTVL.

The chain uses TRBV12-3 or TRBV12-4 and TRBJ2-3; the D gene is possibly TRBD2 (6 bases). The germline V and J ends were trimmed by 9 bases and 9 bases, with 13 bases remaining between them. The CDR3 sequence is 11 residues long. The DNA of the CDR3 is TGTGCCAGTCGTAGGGAGGACACGCAGTATTTT. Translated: CASRREDTQYF.

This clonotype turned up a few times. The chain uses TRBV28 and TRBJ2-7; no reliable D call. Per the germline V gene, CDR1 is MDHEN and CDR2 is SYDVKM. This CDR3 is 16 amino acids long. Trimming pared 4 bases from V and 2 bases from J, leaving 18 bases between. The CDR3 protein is CASSYVSRQRTYEQYF. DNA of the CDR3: TGTGCCAGCAGTTATGTTTCTCGGCAAAGAACCTACGAGCAGTACTTC.

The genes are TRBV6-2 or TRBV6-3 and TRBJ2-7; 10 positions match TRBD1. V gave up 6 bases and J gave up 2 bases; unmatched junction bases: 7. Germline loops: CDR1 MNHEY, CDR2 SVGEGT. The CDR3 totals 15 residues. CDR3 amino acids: CASSTRDRGAYEQYF. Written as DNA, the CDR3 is TGTGCCAGCAGCACCCGGGACAGGGGTGCCTACGAGCAGTACTTC.

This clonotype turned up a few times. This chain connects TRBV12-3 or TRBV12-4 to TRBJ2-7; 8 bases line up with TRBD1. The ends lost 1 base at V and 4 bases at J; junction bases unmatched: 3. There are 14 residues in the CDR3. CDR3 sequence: CASSLGTGKYEQYF. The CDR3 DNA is TGTGCCAGCAGTTTAGGGACAGGGAAGTACGAGCAGTACTTC.

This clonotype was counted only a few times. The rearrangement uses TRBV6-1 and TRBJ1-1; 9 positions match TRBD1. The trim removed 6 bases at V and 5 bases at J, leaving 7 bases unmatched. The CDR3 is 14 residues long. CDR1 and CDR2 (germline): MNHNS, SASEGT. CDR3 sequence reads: CASSLGTGRTEAFF. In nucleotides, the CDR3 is TGTGCCAGCAGCCTCGGGACAGGGAGAACTGAAGCTTTCTTT.

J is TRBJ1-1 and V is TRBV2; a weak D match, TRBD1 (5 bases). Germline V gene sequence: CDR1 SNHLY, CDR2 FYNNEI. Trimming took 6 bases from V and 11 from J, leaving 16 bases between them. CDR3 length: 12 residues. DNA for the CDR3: TGTGCCAGCAGCCTCACAGGCCCCTCCGCTTTCTTT. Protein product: CASSLTGPSAFF.

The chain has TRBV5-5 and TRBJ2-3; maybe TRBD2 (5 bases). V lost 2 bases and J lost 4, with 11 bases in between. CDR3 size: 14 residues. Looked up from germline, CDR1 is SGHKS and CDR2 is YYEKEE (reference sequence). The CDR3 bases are TGTGCCAGCAGCTTCCCGGACTCACCAGATACGCAGTATTTT. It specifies CASSFPDSPDTQYF. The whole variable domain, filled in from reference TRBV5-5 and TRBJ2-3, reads DAGVTQSPTHLIKTRGQQVTLRCSPISGHKSVSWYQQVLGQGPQFIFQYYEKEERGRGNFPDRFSARQFPNYSSELNVNALLLGDSALYLCASSFPDSPDTQYFGPGTRLTVL.

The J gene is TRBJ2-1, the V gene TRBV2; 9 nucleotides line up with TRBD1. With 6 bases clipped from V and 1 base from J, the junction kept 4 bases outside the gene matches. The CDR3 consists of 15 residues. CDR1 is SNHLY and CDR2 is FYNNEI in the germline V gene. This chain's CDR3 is CASRKDRGSYNEQFF. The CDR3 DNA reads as TGTGCCAGCAGGAAGGACAGGGGTTCCTACAATGAGCAGTTCTTC.

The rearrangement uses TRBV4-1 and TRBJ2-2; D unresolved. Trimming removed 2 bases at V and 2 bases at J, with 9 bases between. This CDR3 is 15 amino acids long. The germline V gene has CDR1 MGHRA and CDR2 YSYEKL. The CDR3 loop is CASSQWVSNTGELFF. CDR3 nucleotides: TGCGCCAGCAGCCAATGGGTTTCAAACACCGGGGAGCTGTTTTTT.

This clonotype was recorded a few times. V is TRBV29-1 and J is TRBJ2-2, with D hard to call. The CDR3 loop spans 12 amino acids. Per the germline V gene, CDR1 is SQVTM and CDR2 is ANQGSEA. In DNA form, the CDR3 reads TGCGGCGCAGGAGAGAACACCGGGGAGCTGTTTTTT. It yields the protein CGAGENTGELFF.